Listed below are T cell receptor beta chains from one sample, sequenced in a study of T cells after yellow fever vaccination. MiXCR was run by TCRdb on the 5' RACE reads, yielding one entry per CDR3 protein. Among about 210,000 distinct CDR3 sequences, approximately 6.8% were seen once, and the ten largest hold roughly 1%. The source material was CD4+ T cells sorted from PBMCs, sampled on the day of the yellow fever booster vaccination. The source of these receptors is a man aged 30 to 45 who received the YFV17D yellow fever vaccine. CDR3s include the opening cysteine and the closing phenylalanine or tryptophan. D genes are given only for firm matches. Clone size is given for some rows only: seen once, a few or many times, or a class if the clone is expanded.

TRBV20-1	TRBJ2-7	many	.	TGCAGTGCTTCCATCCAGGGGCCCTCGTACGAGCAGTACTTC	CSASIQGPSYEQYF
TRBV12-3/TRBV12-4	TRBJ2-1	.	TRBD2	TGTGACAGCAGTTACCGTAGCGGGAGCGGGTTGGATGAGCAGTTCTTC	CDSSYRSGSGLDEQFF
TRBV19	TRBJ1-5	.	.	TGTGCCAGTAGTATTAGCATTCCTAGCAATCAGCCCCAGCATTTT	CASSISIPSNQPQHF
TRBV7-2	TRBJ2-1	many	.	TGTGCCAGCAGTTCAGGCGGGGACAATGAGCAGTTCTTC	CASSSGGDNEQFF
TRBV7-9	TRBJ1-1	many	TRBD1	TGTGCCAGCAGCCAGGGACAGTCCTTGAGCACTGAAGCTTTCTTT	CASSQGQSLSTEAFF
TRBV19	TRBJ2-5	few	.	TGTGCCAGTAGGCATGCTGGATCCGAAGGAGGGACCCAGTACTTC	CASRHAGSEGGTQYF
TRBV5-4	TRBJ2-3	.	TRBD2	TGTGCCAGCAGCCCGCATTCTAGCGGGGGCACAGATACGCAGTATTTT	CASSPHSSGGTDTQYF
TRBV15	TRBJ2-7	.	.	TGTGCCACCAGCAGAGATAATGGCAGGGCGGGTCAGTACTTC	CATSRDNGRAGQYF
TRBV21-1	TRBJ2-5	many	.	TGTGCCAGCAGCAAAGTTGCCGGGGAAGAGACCCAGTACTTC	CASSKVAGEETQYF
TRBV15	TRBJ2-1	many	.	TGTGCCACCAGCCCCTCAGGGCTGCTCGGCCGGAATGAGCAGTTCTTC	CATSPSGLLGRNEQFF
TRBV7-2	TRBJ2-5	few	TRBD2	TGTGCCAGCAGCAGACTAGCGGGAGCCCAGGAGGAGACCCAGTACTTC	CASSRLAGAQEETQYF